Presented here are 30 T cell receptor beta chains from one specimen sequenced in a study of blood T cell repertoires in COVID-19. Here immunoSEQ multiplex PCR was the method, and the copy in TCRdb shows in-frame clones only, minus some. The sample lists over 75,000 clones; roughly 78% were seen once. The sequencing sample was made of peripheral blood. The receptors were gathered from a woman of 80 years or more with acute or convalescent COVID-19.

The V and J genes are TRBV7-9 and TRBJ1-1, with 8 bases that match TRBD1. The germline V gene has CDR1 SEHNR and CDR2 FQNEAQ (reference sequence). Trimming took 5 bases from V and 0 from J; bases not matched to a gene: 8. The CDR3 runs 16 residues. The chain's CDR3 is CASSRSLTGVNTEAFF. The CDR3 DNA sequence: TGTGCCAGCAGCCGGTCCTTGACAGGGGTGAACACTGAAGCTTTCTTT.

In its sample, this clone was seen a few times. The CDR3 DNA follows: TGTGCCAGCAGCGTAGCCTGGACAGGTCCCTACGAGCAGTACTTC. It encodes CASSVAWTGPYEQYF. The chain couples TRBV9 to TRBJ2-7; TRBD1 matches 7 bases. The J segment lost 2 bases and the V segment lost 0 bases, leaving 5 bases of the junction unmatched. CDR3 length equals 15 residues. Germline V gene data show CDR1 as SGDLS and CDR2 as YYNGEE.

The count of this clone is one. This chain uses TRBV5-1 with TRBJ1-2; D might be TRBD1 (5 bases). The CDR3 contains 16 residues. Trimming removed 1 base at V and 8 bases at J, with 21 bases between. In germline, CDR1 is SGHRS, CDR2 YFSETQ. The CDR3 region is CASSLSQFGPKGGYTF. The CDR3 DNA follows: TGCGCCAGCAGCTTGTCCCAATTCGGACCGAAGGGGGGCTACACCTTC.

This chain joins TRBV6-5 and TRBJ1-2, with D unclear. This CDR3 region has 14 residues. CDR1 is MNHEY, CDR2 SVGAGI, per germline. V was cut by 5 bases and J by 8 bases, with 18 bases left in between. Here the CDR3 DNA reads TGTGCCAGCAGTCTCCAGGAGGCTGGGTTGGGCTACACCTTC. It is translated as CASSLQEAGLGYTF.

This chain connects TRBV2 to TRBJ2-3, with TRBD2 matching over 7 bases. Germline CDR1 SNHLY, CDR2 FYNNEI. V was clipped by 6 bases and J by 5 bases; unmatched bases: 2. The CDR3 is 12 residues long. The CDR3 sequence is CASSASGDTQYF. DNA of the CDR3: TGTGCCAGCAGCGCTAGCGGAGATACGCAGTATTTT.

The chain joins TRBV27 to TRBJ1-2; D uncertain. The CDR3 sequence is 13 residues long. The germline V gene encodes CDR1 MNHEY and CDR2 SMNVEV (reference sequence). V lost 2 bases to trimming and J lost 4 bases, with 8 bases between them. The CDR3, as DNA: TGTGCCAGCAGTTTAGCCGGGAGCTATGGCTACACCTTC. The encoded protein is CASSLAGSYGYTF.

The chain uses TRBV3-1 (or the pseudogene TRBV3-2) and TRBJ1-1; D unresolved. V was shortened by 1 base and J by 4 bases, with 10 bases between the two germline ends. Germline V lookup: CDR1 LGHDT, CDR2 YNNKEL (reference sequence). This CDR3 comprises 14 residues. This chain's CDR3 is CASSQGGSGTEAFF. CDR3 DNA: TGTGCCAGCAGCCAAGGAGGGAGCGGCACTGAAGCTTTCTTT.

The gene calls are TRBV19 and TRBJ1-5, with 9 positions matching TRBD1. Germline values: CDR1 LNHDA, CDR2 SQIVND (reference sequence). Trimming removed 5 bases from V and 5 bases from J; junction bases left unmatched: 13. The CDR3 is made up of 17 amino acids. The CDR3 nucleotides are TGTGCCAGTAGTCAGAGCCCGGGACAGGGCGGGCATCAGCCCCAGCATTTT. Encoded protein: CASSQSPGQGGHQPQHF.

V and J are TRBV24-1 and TRBJ1-5, with 9 nucleotides matching TRBD1. Trimming at V came to 2 bases and at J to 2 bases, leaving 3 bases not matched to a gene. The CDR3 length is 16 residues. Germline loops: CDR1 KGHDR, CDR2 SFDVKD. CDR3 nucleotide sequence: TGTGCCACCAGTGATTGGACAGGGGATGGCAATCAGCCCCAGCATTTT. This codes for CATSDWTGDGNQPQHF.

This chain uses TRBV2 with TRBJ2-5; 10 bases map to TRBD2. Trimming removed 6 bases from V and 1 base from J; junction bases left unmatched: 11. Per the germline V gene, CDR1 is SNHLY and CDR2 is FYNNEI. The CDR3 is 17 amino acids. DNA for the CDR3: TGTGCCAGCAGCCCCCCGAAAGGACTAGCGGTCCAAGAGACCCAGTACTTC. It specifies CASSPPKGLAVQETQYF.

The rearrangement uses TRBV7-3 and TRBJ2-3, with D tentatively TRBD2 (6 bases). CDR3 length: 13 residues. Between the trimmed V and J ends, which lost 4 bases and 5 bases, there was a span of 10 bases. CDR1 and CDR2 (germline): SGHTA, FQGTGA. The CDR3 sequence: CASSSNSGDTQYF. The CDR3 DNA reads as TGTGCCAGCAGCTCTAATAGCGGAGATACGCAGTATTTT.

V gene TRBV6-5 combines with J gene TRBJ1-1; D gene uncertain. Trimming removed 6 bases at V and 5 bases at J, with 10 bases between. The CDR3 totals 12 residues. CDR1 is MNHEY, CDR2 SVGAGI, per germline. CDR3: CASRARSTEAFF. The CDR3 DNA reads TGTGCCAGCAGGGCCCGATCAACTGAAGCTTTCTTT.

This clone was seen just once. The genes are TRBV29-1 and TRBJ2-3; 7 bases fit TRBD2. CDR3 size: 14 residues. CDR1 is SQVTM and CDR2 is ANQGSEA in the germline V gene. V trimming: 8 bases; J trimming: 4 bases; junction bases outside the gene matches: 12. This CDR3 is CSTPGGGNADTQYF. The CDR3 DNA reads as TGCAGCACCCCTGGGGGGGGGAACGCAGATACGCAGTATTTT.

V and J are TRBV5-4 and TRBJ1-2; 10 positions agree with TRBD1. Trimming cost V 0 bases and J 7 bases; bases outside gene matches: 6. Per germline, CDR1 SGHNT and CDR2 YYREEE (reference sequence). The CDR3 covers 15 residues. CDR3 nucleotides: TGTGCCAGCAGCTTGGCGGGACAGGGGTTAGGTGGCTACACCTTC. Protein: CASSLAGQGLGGYTF.

As to this clone: Its ends do not fully match the called genes, so a read error is possible. This chain connects TRBV5-4 to TRBJ2-1; D remains unclear. This CDR3 comprises 12 residues. Germline lookup yields CDR1 SGHNT and CDR2 YYREEE (reference sequence). The CDR3 DNA follows: TGTGTCAGCAGCTTGGAAGCGAAGCGGCAGTTCTTC. Protein: CVSSLEAKRQFF.

The rearrangement joins TRBV6-5 to TRBJ2-7, with unresolved D. Per the germline V gene, CDR1 is MNHEY and CDR2 is SVGAGI. The V gene lost 7 bases and the J gene lost 4 bases, with 14 bases spanning the gap. The CDR3 runs to 13 residues. DNA for the CDR3: TGTGCCAGCAATTCAGGTCTCGGTTACGAGCAGTACTTC. This translates into CASNSGLGYEQYF.

V usage is TRBV5-4 and J usage is TRBJ1-1, with D unclear. V lost 5 bases, J lost 0 bases, and 8 bases lay in between. The germline V gene encodes CDR1 SGHNT and CDR2 YYREEE (reference sequence). The CDR3 is made up of 13 amino acids. DNA for the CDR3: TGTGCCAGCAGTCTTGGGCTGAACACTGAAGCTTTCTTT. It is translated as CASSLGLNTEAFF.

The CDR3 bases are TGTGCCAGCAGTGAACCCCGACAGGGGGCGAATGAAAAACTGTTTTTT. Translation gives CASSEPRQGANEKLFF. The rearrangement links TRBV6-1 to TRBJ1-4; 10 positions agree with TRBD1. V lost 2 bases to trimming and J lost 5 bases; unmatched junction nucleotides: 5. The length of the CDR3 is 16 residues. CDR1 is MNHNS, CDR2 SASEGT, per germline.

V gene TRBV2 combines with J gene TRBJ2-7; no reliable D call. Germline CDR1 is SNHLY and CDR2 is FYNNEI. Trimming shortened V by 3 bases and J by 3 bases, and 6 bases separated the two germline ends. CDR3 length: 12 amino acids. In DNA form, the CDR3 reads TGTGCCAGCAGTGATGGCTTCTACGAGCAGTACTTC. This codes for CASSDGFYEQYF.

This chain uses TRBV14 with TRBJ1-2; TRBD1 matches 10 bases. CDR3 length equals 15 residues. CDR1 and CDR2 from the germline V gene are SGHDN and FVKESK. After removal of 3 bases from V and 4 bases from J, the junction contained 5 bases not matched to a gene. CDR3 residues: CASSQGQGRSYGYTF. CDR3 nucleotides: TGTGCCAGCAGCCAGGGACAGGGGCGCTCCTATGGCTACACCTTC.

J is TRBJ2-1 and V is TRBV10-2; TRBD2 aligns across 16 bases. J lost 2 bases, V lost 7 bases, and 5 bases had no gene match. The CDR3 is made up of 17 amino acids. Germline CDR1 reads WSHSY; CDR2 reads SAAADI. CDR3 in amino acids: CASKGTSGRAAYNEQFF. The CDR3 DNA reads TGCGCCAGCAAAGGGACTAGCGGGAGGGCCGCCTACAATGAGCAGTTCTTC.

J is TRBJ2-3 and V is TRBV10-3, with unresolved D. Between the trimmed V and J ends, which lost 4 bases and 5 bases, there was a span of 7 bases. The CDR3 is made up of 12 amino acids. Germline values: CDR1 ENHRY, CDR2 SYGVKD. The CDR3 region is CAISGSRDTQYF. CDR3 coding DNA: TGTGCCATCAGTGGCTCTAGAGATACGCAGTATTTT.

This clone appeared a few times. The V gene is TRBV18, the J gene TRBJ2-7, with D unresolved. Germline loops: CDR1 KGHSH, CDR2 LQKENI. V shed 2 bases and J shed 1 base, with 3 bases lying between them. This CDR3 is built from 12 residues. CDR3 protein: CASSPLSYEQYF. In nucleotides, the CDR3 is TGTGCCAGCTCACCATTATCCTACGAGCAGTACTTC.

The chain joins TRBV7-9 to TRBJ2-3, with D unresolved. CDR3 size: 14 residues. Germline-derived CDR1 and CDR2 are SEHNR and FQNEAQ (reference sequence). V dropped 5 bases and J dropped 4 bases, with 13 bases sitting between them. The CDR3 sequence: CASSVTEGADTQYF. CDR3 nucleotides: TGTGCCAGCAGCGTCACTGAAGGAGCAGATACGCAGTATTTT.

The chain combines TRBV11-2 with TRBJ2-1, with D possibly being TRBD1 (6 bases). V lost 5 bases to trimming and J lost 1 base, with 18 bases between them. Germline V CDR1 and CDR2: SGHAT, FQNNGV. The CDR3 runs 17 residues. CDR3 sequence (DNA): TGTGCCAGCAGCCCCCGACAGGACACGGAGTCCTACAATGAGCAGTTCTTC. Residues: CASSPRQDTESYNEQFF.

The J gene is TRBJ1-2, the V gene TRBV14, with 9 bases that match TRBD1. Germline assignment: CDR1 SGHDN and CDR2 FVKESK. This CDR3 comprises 15 residues. Trimming cost V 2 bases and J 6 bases; bases outside gene matches: 7. The chain's CDR3 is CASSQTGTGSDGYTF. The CDR3, as DNA: TGTGCCAGCAGCCAAACCGGGACAGGGTCTGATGGCTACACCTTC.

The chain couples TRBV28 to TRBJ1-6; TRBD1 might be the D (5 bases). Germline CDR1 reads MDHEN; CDR2 reads SYDVKM. The CDR3 has 12 residues. The germline V and J ends were trimmed by 6 bases and 10 bases, with 10 bases remaining between them. CDR3 region: CASRTGGSPLHF. DNA for the CDR3: TGTGCCAGCAGAACCGGGGGGTCACCCCTCCACTTT. The variable domain in full, completed from reference TRBV28 and TRBJ1-6, reads DVKVTQSSRYLVKRTGEKVFLECVQDMDHENMFWYRQDPGLGLRLIYFSYDVKMKEKGDIPEGYSVSREKKERFSLILESASTNQTSMYLCASRTGGSPLHFGNGTRLTVT.

This clone was recorded once. The chain has TRBV12-3 or TRBV12-4 and TRBJ2-1; 7 positions agree with TRBD1. V dropped 8 bases and J dropped 9; count of bases not matched to a gene: 7. The CDR3 is 12 amino acids. CDR3 nucleotide sequence: TGTGCCAGCCGGGGACAGCTTAGTGAGCAGTTCTTC. This gives the protein CASRGQLSEQFF.

The chain uses TRBV12-3 or TRBV12-4 and TRBJ2-7, with D maybe TRBD2 (5 bases). Trimming removed 4 bases at V and 2 bases at J, with 9 bases between. This CDR3 region has 13 residues. The CDR3 loop reads CASSSGNTYEQYF. CDR3 DNA: TGTGCCAGCAGTTCCGGGAATACCTACGAGCAGTACTTC.

This clone was counted a few times. The rearrangement uses TRBV5-1 and TRBJ1-6, with 8 positions matching TRBD1. CDR1 is SGHRS, CDR2 YFSETQ, per germline. This CDR3 contains 16 residues. V lost 4 bases to trimming and J lost 13 bases; unmatched junction nucleotides: 16. The CDR3 DNA follows: TGCGCCAGCAGCCCGCAGCCGACAGGGGACTCCGCGCCCCTCCACTTT. Translating gives CASSPQPTGDSAPLHF.